The 26 T cell receptor beta chains reported below all come from one sample, sequenced in a study of human T cells and chemical hapten exposure. Time point noted: patch test 1, 2 weeks after DPC sensitization. Sample treatment: therapeutic diphenylcyclopropenone sensitization with weekly scalp DPC. TCRdb used MiXCR to reprocess the RACE reads, holding one entry per CDR3 protein. The table includes approximately 80,000 distinct CDR3 sequences, around 7.8% detected once. The sample consisted of whole blood, taken in connection with sensitization to the hapten diphenylcyclopropenone (DPC). These receptors originate from a woman aged 25 to 39 with alopecia areata. Some clones in this sample may be carry-over from other donors' samples.

This clonotype was found many times. The gene calls are TRBV7-8 and TRBJ1-3; D uncertain. Looked up from germline, CDR1 is SGHVS and CDR2 is FQNEAQ. Between the trimmed V and J ends, which lost 2 bases and 0 bases, there was a span of 5 bases. This CDR3 spans 14 amino acids. The CDR3 bases are TGTGCCAGCAGCTTAACTCTCTCTGGAAACACCATATATTTT. It encodes CASSLTLSGNTIYF.

This clonotype turned up a few times. The rearrangement links TRBV6-6 to TRBJ2-4; D is perhaps TRBD1 (7 bases). Trimming cost V 0 bases and J 3 bases, with 12 bases left between them. The CDR3 runs 16 residues. Germline V gene sequence: CDR1 MNHNY, CDR2 SVGAGI (reference sequence). The CDR3 nucleotides are TGTGCCAGCAGTTACTCGGAGGGGGCAGTCAAAAACATTCAGTACTTC. It translates to CASSYSEGAVKNIQYF.

This clonotype has at least ten counts. The chain couples TRBV11-3 to TRBJ2-3; D remains unclear. The CDR3 spans 15 residues. V gave up 6 bases and J gave up 6 bases, with 19 bases separating them. CDR1 and CDR2 from the germline V gene are SGHNT and YENEEA. The CDR3 region has the DNA TGTGCCAGCAGTCCGACGGGTCGCCTAGGGGATACGCAGTATTTT. This gives the protein CASSPTGRLGDTQYF.

This clonotype was picked up a small number of times. V and J are TRBV20-1 and TRBJ2-1; D is perhaps TRBD1 (6 bases). CDR1 is DFQATT, CDR2 SNEGSKA, per germline (reference sequence). The V and J ends lost 3 bases and 6 bases respectively, with 15 bases between them. The CDR3 runs 14 residues. CDR3 nucleotide sequence: TGCAGTGCTAGCATCAGGGGTGTTAGCAATGAGCAGTTCTTC. Translating gives CSASIRGVSNEQFF.

This clonotype came up many times. The rearrangement uses TRBV19 and TRBJ2-2; a weak D match, TRBD1 (6 bases). This CDR3 spans 13 amino acids. Germline loops: CDR1 LNHDA, CDR2 SQIVND (reference sequence). V was shortened by 4 bases and J by 7 bases, with 10 bases between the two germline ends. CDR3 in DNA: TGTGCCAGTAGTAACCAGGGGATCGGGGAGCTGTTTTTT. This translates into CASSNQGIGELFF.

This clonotype was observed many times. As DNA, the CDR3 is TGCAGTGCGCCGACCGGACAGGGGGATGGCTACACCTTC. Its translation is CSAPTGQGDGYTF. The chain is built from TRBV20-1 and TRBJ1-2, with TRBD1 matching 10 bases. Germline V gives CDR1 DFQATT, CDR2 SNEGSKA (reference sequence). The V gene end was trimmed by 6 bases and the J gene end by 6 bases; junction bases not matched to a gene: 7. The CDR3 consists of 13 residues.

V is TRBV11-2 and J is TRBJ1-6, with D tentatively TRBD1 (5 bases). The CDR3 is 19 amino acids. Germline CDR1 is SGHAT and CDR2 is FQNNGV. Trimming took 5 bases from V and 10 from J, leaving 30 bases between them. CDR3 bases: TGTGCCAGCAGCCATTGGACATTCGGGTTATCGACCCGAGGGTCACCCCTCCACTTT. It is translated as CASSHWTFGLSTRGSPLHF.

This clonotype was found many times. This chain joins TRBV6-1 and TRBJ1-3; D remains unclear. Germline V gives CDR1 MNHNS, CDR2 SASEGT. The CDR3 consists of 14 residues. Trimming took off 2 bases at V and 4 bases at J, with 9 bases between the two ends. Here the CDR3 DNA reads TGTGCCAGCAGTGAAAATCTTAAGGGAAACACCATATATTTT. Its protein is CASSENLKGNTIYF.

The J gene is TRBJ2-7, the V gene TRBV12-3 or TRBV12-4; tentatively, D is TRBD1 (5 bases). The V end was cut by 6 bases, the J end by 0 bases, with 9 bases between. CDR3 length: 13 residues. The CDR3 nucleotides read TGTGCCAGCAGGCAGGGTAGCTCCTACGAGCAGTACTTC. Its protein product is CASRQGSSYEQYF.

This clonotype was found a few times. The chain uses TRBV2 and TRBJ1-2, with no clear D. The CDR3 runs to 13 residues. Trimming pared 1 base from V and 8 bases from J, leaving 11 bases between. CDR1 is SNHLY, CDR2 FYNNEI, per germline. CDR3 coding DNA: TGTGCCAGCAGTGAAGGGCAGTTTACAGGCTACACCTTC. The encoded protein is CASSEGQFTGYTF.

This clonotype was observed many times. The V call is TRBV12-3 or TRBV12-4, the J call TRBJ2-5, with TRBD2 identical over 7 bases. V lost 6 bases and J lost 2; bases outside the gene matches: 3. This CDR3 has 13 residues. This CDR3 is CASSWGLQETQYF. CDR3 nucleotides: TGTGCCAGCAGCTGGGGACTACAAGAGACCCAGTACTTC.

In this sample, this clonotype turned up many times. The CDR3 coding sequence is TGTGCCAGCAGCTTAACAGGGGGCACGTCGGGCAATGAGCAGTTCTTC. Its translation is CASSLTGGTSGNEQFF. The chain has TRBV7-3 and TRBJ2-1; 7 positions match TRBD1. J was trimmed by 6 bases and V by 0 bases; bases with no gene match: 8. The CDR3 totals 16 residues. The germline V gene has CDR1 SGHTA and CDR2 FQGTGA.

This clonotype has a handful of counts. The rearrangement uses TRBV5-1 and TRBJ2-5, with 12 bases matching TRBD2. The CDR3 loop spans 14 amino acids. After removal of 4 bases from V and 5 bases from J, the junction contained 3 bases not matched to a gene. Germline V gene lookup returns CDR1 SGHRS and CDR2 YFSETQ. Written as DNA, the CDR3 is TGCGCCAGCAGCGCGACTAGCGGGAGTGAGACCCAGTACTTC. The encoded protein is CASSATSGSETQYF.

The rearrangement joins TRBV3-1 to TRBJ2-6; tentatively, D is TRBD1 (6 bases). The V gene lost 3 bases and the J gene lost 8 bases, with 11 bases spanning the gap. The CDR3 is 14 residues long. Per germline, CDR1 LGHDT and CDR2 YNNKEL (reference sequence). The CDR3 nucleotides read TGTGCCAGCAGCCAGATACAGGGCCCCAACGTCCTGACTTTC. It specifies CASSQIQGPNVLTF.

This clonotype was detected only a few times. The chain has TRBV7-8 and TRBJ1-5; 7 bases match TRBD1. This CDR3 comprises 14 residues. The germline V gene encodes CDR1 SGHVS and CDR2 FQNEAQ. The V segment lost 4 bases and the J segment 4 bases; nucleotides outside the gene matches: 4. The CDR3 DNA sequence: TGTGCCAGCAGCTATTGGGACAGTAATCAGCCCCAGCATTTT. It encodes CASSYWDSNQPQHF.

The genes are TRBV3-1 and TRBJ2-1, with TRBD2 matching over 9 bases. The CDR3 is made up of 15 amino acids. CDR1 and CDR2 (germline): LGHDT, YNNKEL (reference sequence). V was pared by 2 bases and J by 7 bases, with 6 bases of the junction left unmatched. DNA for the CDR3: TGTGCCAGCAGCCAAAGCGGGGGGCGCGTAAATGAGCAGTTCTTC. Amino acid sequence: CASSQSGGRVNEQFF.

As for this clonotype: One base away lies a much larger clone, so this may be a sequencing read error. CDR3 sequence: CVSRRDDRGEQYF. The CDR3 nucleotides are TGTGTCAGCAGACGAGACGATAGGGGCGAGCAGTACTTC. V usage is TRBV12-3 or TRBV12-4 and J usage is TRBJ2-7, with TRBD1 as a possible D gene (5 bases). The CDR3 extends over 13 amino acids.

J is TRBJ1-6 and V is TRBV12-3 or TRBV12-4, with a tentative D call TRBD1 (5 bases). CDR3 length: 13 residues. Trimming took off 10 bases at V and 7 bases at J, with 14 bases between the two ends. CDR3 sequence reads: CATGGGLNSPLHF. The CDR3 nucleotides are TGTGCCACGGGGGGAGGATTGAATTCACCCCTCCACTTT.

This clonotype came up many times. The chain couples TRBV3-1 to TRBJ2-3; possibly TRBD2 for D (6 bases). V dropped 0 bases and J dropped 0 bases, with 16 bases sitting between them. The CDR3 has 18 residues. The germline CDR1 and CDR2 sequences are LGHDT and YNNKEL (reference sequence). CDR3 DNA sequence: TGTGCCAGCAGCCAAGATGTCTCCCGGGAGACTAGCACAGATACGCAGTATTTT. As protein: CASSQDVSRETSTDTQYF.

The CDR3 bases are TGTGCCAGCAGCGCGGGACCCTCCACTGAAGCTTTCTTT. Protein sequence: CASSAGPSTEAFF. V usage is TRBV7-9 and J usage is TRBJ1-1, with D tentatively TRBD1 (5 bases). The V gene's germline CDR1 is SEHNR and CDR2 FQNEAQ (reference sequence). Trimming shortened V by 5 bases and J by 4 bases, and 11 bases separated the two germline ends. The CDR3 has 13 residues.

The table lists this clonotype with many counts. The V and J genes are TRBV11-2 and TRBJ1-1; D is undetermined. This CDR3 comprises 18 residues. Germline V gives CDR1 SGHAT, CDR2 FQNNGV. Deletions cut 0 bases from V and 4 bases from J, with 21 bases between. The CDR3 here is CASSLDRPLQRAGTEAFF. CDR3 sequence (DNA): TGTGCCAGCAGCTTAGATCGGCCCCTGCAGAGGGCTGGCACTGAAGCTTTCTTT. Variable domain in full (rest from reference TRBV11-2 and TRBJ1-1): EAGVAQSPRYKIIEKRQSVAFWCNPISGHATLYWYQQILGQGPKLLIQFQNNGVVDDSQLPKDRFSAERLKGVDSTLKIQPAKLEDSAVYLCASSLDRPLQRAGTEAFFGQGTRLTVV.

This clonotype was seen repeatedly, ten times or more. The rearrangement links TRBV20-1 to TRBJ2-1; D is uncertain. V shed 6 bases and J shed 5 bases, with 5 bases lying between them. The length of the CDR3 is 10 residues. Germline loops: CDR1 DFQATT, CDR2 SNEGSKA (reference sequence). CDR3 in amino acids: CSATNNEQFF. In nucleotides, the CDR3 is TGCAGTGCAACAAACAATGAGCAGTTCTTC.

The rearrangement uses TRBV9 and TRBJ1-4; D gene unclear. Germline CDR1 is SGDLS and CDR2 is YYNGEE. V was cut by 0 bases and J by 4 bases, with 16 bases left in between. The CDR3 consists of 17 residues. This CDR3 reads CASSVEGGLEYNEKLFF. The CDR3 bases are TGTGCCAGCAGCGTAGAAGGAGGACTTGAGTATAATGAAAAACTGTTTTTT. Full variable domain (rest looked up from reference TRBV9 and TRBJ1-4): DSGVTQTPKHLITATGQRVTLRCSPRSGDLSVYWYQQSLDQGLQFLIQYYNGEERAKGNILERFSAQQFPDLHSELNLSSLELGDSALYFCASSVEGGLEYNEKLFFGSGTQLSVL.

The J gene is TRBJ2-7, the V gene TRBV5-1, with 10 bases identical to TRBD2. Looked up from germline, CDR1 is SGHRS and CDR2 is YFSETQ. Losses at the gene ends were 4 bases for V and 6 bases for J; bases not matched to a gene: 10. The CDR3 runs 15 residues. The CDR3 sequence: CASSLSGGGNSEQYF. Here the CDR3 DNA reads TGCGCCAGCAGCCTCAGCGGGGGGGGGAATTCCGAGCAGTACTTC.

The chain combines TRBV18 with TRBJ1-3, with 10 positions matching TRBD1. With 4 bases clipped from V and 8 bases from J, the junction kept 8 bases outside the gene matches. This CDR3 contains 15 residues. CDR1 is KGHSH, CDR2 LQKENI, per germline. CDR3: CASSQQPGQGHTIYF. As DNA, the CDR3 is TGTGCCAGCTCACAGCAACCGGGACAGGGGCACACCATATATTTT.

About this clonotype: An end of the junction differs from the germline gene, which may be a read error. The DNA of the CDR3 is TGTACCAGCAGTGAGGGACAGGGCACAGATACGCAGTATTTT. Translation: CTSSEGQGTDTQYF. The rearrangement links TRBV6-4 to TRBJ2-3, with 8 bases aligning to TRBD1. Looked up from germline, CDR1 is MRHNA and CDR2 is SNTAGT. The CDR3 is 14 residues long.